This TCR beta chain stems from a study of T-cell memory formation after mild COVID-19. TCRdb ran MiXCR on the 5' RACE reads and lists one entry per CDR3 protein. The sample records 200,000 or so distinct CDR3 sequences, 15% to 20% being singletons. This CDR3 contains 15 residues. V dropped 0 bases and J dropped 0 bases, with 9 bases sitting between them. Germline assignment: CDR1 SGHDT and CDR2 YYEEEE. The table lists this clonotype with a few counts. The sequenced material came from PBMCs or a T cell subset sorted from them (not recorded which). This chain connects TRBV5-6 to TRBJ1-1; D gene uncertain. This TCR came from an adult woman who had mild COVID-19 (a few samples of this study predate the infection). Cell type and time point are not known. CDR3 loop: CASSLGLLMNTEAFF. CDR3 coding DNA: TGTGCCAGCAGCTTGGGACTTCTTATGAACACTGAAGCTTTCTTT.